Sequencing of this TCR beta chain was carried out in a study of blood T cell repertoires in COVID-19. Study-level information: Samples representing acute and convalescent COVID-19 were sourced from the United States, Italy and Spain. In each case, the material was cDNA or gDNA derived from T cells, B-cell-depleted T cells, or PBMCs.

With 6 bases removed from V and 0 bases from J, the gap between germline ends came to 12 bases. CDR1 is MNHEY and CDR2 is SVGAGI in the germline V gene. This CDR3 has 15 amino acids. As processed by the authors: Reference gene primers were amplified, and this amplification served to estimate nucleated cell counts. Libraries were prepared by immunoSEQ multiplex PCR; TCRdb keeps only in-frame clonotypes and omits some of them. For V, J and clone size, that table is used; D and trimming come from the DNA. Among fewer than 300,000 clones, roughly 91% were seen once, and the ten largest hold about 0.8%. The sequence came from a man aged 25-45 years with acute or convalescent COVID-19. The sequencing sample was made of peripheral blood. The chain uses TRBV6-5 and TRBJ1-5; possibly TRBD1 for D (6 bases). The CDR3 region is CASSPGVYSNQPQHF. The DNA for the CDR3 is TGTGCCAGCAGCCCAGGGGTCTATAGCAATCAGCCCCAGCATTTT.